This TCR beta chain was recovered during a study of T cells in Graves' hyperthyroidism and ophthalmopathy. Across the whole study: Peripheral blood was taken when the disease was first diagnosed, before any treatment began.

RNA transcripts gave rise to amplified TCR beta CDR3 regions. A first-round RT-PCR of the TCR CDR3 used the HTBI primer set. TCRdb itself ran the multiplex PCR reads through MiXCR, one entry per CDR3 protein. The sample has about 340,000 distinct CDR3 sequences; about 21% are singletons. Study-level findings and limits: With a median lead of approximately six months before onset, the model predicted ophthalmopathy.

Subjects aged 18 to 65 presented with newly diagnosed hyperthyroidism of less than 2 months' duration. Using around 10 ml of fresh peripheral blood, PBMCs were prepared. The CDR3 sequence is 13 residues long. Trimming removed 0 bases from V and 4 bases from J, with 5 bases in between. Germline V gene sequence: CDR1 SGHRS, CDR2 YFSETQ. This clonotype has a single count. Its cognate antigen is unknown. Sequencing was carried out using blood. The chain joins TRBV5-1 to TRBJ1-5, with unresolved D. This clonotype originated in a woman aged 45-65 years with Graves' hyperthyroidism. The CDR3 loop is CASSLVGNQPQHF. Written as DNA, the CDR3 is TGCGCCAGCAGCTTGGTAGGGAATCAGCCCCAGCATTTT.